The T cell receptor beta chain described here comes from a study of shared clonotypes between healthy human individuals. This table comes from immunoSEQ multiplex PCR, and its TCRdb copy is limited to in-frame clones, with some not included. The table lists about 2.4 million clones, 90% to 95% of them singletons. Overall study findings and caveats: Sorted-subset sequencing was shown by rarefaction to be incomplete despite large depth.

The germline V gene has CDR1 MRHNA and CDR2 SNTAGT. The CDR3 is made up of 16 amino acids. Trimming left V 3 bases short and J 1 base short, with 13 bases between. Adults of Caucasian background living in Nashville, Tennessee made up all donors. The study separated CD4+ cells into CD45RA+ naive and CD45RA-negative memory subsets. With regard to this clone: Its target is unknown.

This clonotype originated in a man between 18 and 35 years old in good health. The chain has TRBV6-4 and TRBJ2-4; D gene uncertain. Sequenced: naive CD4+ T cells sorted from blood. The subset: CD45RA+ positively selected. CDR3 protein: CASSELASLAKNIQYF. The DNA of the CDR3 is TGTGCCAGCAGTGAACTGGCTAGTTTGGCCAAAAACATTCAGTACTTC.